The entry that follows covers one T cell receptor beta chain sequence. V dropped 5 bases and J dropped 7 bases, with 12 bases sitting between them. In germline, CDR1 is KGHSH, CDR2 LQKENI. The CDR3 loop spans 13 amino acids. Produced via immunoSEQ multiplex PCR; TCRdb's table is partial and in-frame only. Of around 240,000 clones in the sample, over 75% were seen once. Specified treatment: roughly 18 received Ad26.COV2.S at low or high dose, single or two shots; 5 received placebo; per-sample allocation not given. The study sampled participants on day 63 after the first vaccine or placebo injection. Whoever gave the sample was an adult aged 18-55 years in Boston. The data were obtained in a study of Ad26.COV2.S vaccination and SARS-CoV-2 variants. The overall study: Ad26.COV2.S given intramuscularly, once or twice 56 days apart.

The receptor's source is a person between 18 and 65 years old who received the Ad26.COV2.S COVID-19 vaccine or a placebo. The material was peripheral blood, obtained in a trial of Ad26.COV2.S vaccine versus placebo. This chain uses TRBV18 with TRBJ2-1; tentatively, D is TRBD1 (6 bases). The CDR3 reads CASSIQGWNEQFF. The CDR3 DNA reads as TGTGCCAGCTCAATCCAGGGGTGGAATGAGCAGTTCTTC.